These 3 T cell receptor beta chains originate from one sample sequenced in a study of Graves' ophthalmopathy and Graves' hyperthyroidism (dated by TCRdb to 2016 to 2018). The instrument given in TCRdb is Illumina HiSeq 2000. For repertoire sequencing, the TCR beta CDR3 regions were amplified from RNA transcripts. The first round was an RT-PCR using HTBI primers with the Qiagen OneStep RT-PCR kit, and this first round was followed by a second-round multiplex PCR, then size selection and purification. TCRdb reran the public reads through fastp at Q25 and MiXCR, keeping productive beta chains. Identical CDR3 protein sequences are pooled into one entry, listed with their most common genes and DNA. The sample table shows some 370,000 distinct CDR3 sequences, and about 17% are seen once. The ten biggest clones cover 2.4% of the sample. The sequenced material came from peripheral blood. The source is an adult woman with stable Graves' hyperthyroidism.

At least ten counts were recorded for this clonotype. V and J are TRBV30 and TRBJ2-5; 7 nucleotides align to TRBD1. Per the germline V gene, CDR1 is GTSNPN and CDR2 is SVGIG (reference sequence). This CDR3 has 14 residues. V lost 4 bases, J lost 7 bases, and 12 bases stayed unmatched. The CDR3 region is CAWNGRGKSGTQYF. The CDR3 nucleotides read TGTGCCTGGAATGGCAGGGGGAAATCTGGGACCCAGTACTTC.

The V gene is TRBV5-1, the J gene TRBJ2-2; a possible D gene is TRBD2 (6 bases). CDR1 is SGHRS, CDR2 YFSETQ, per germline. This CDR3 is built from 16 residues. The V gene lost 4 bases and the J gene lost 1 base, with 14 bases spanning the gap. The CDR3 sequence: CASSVGLRGNTGELFF. CDR3 in DNA: TGCGCCAGCAGCGTGGGACTGAGGGGGAACACCGGGGAGCTGTTTTTT.

This chain uses TRBV6-2 or TRBV6-3 with TRBJ1-5; 7 nucleotides agree with TRBD1. The J segment lost 4 bases and the V segment lost 2 bases, leaving 14 bases of the junction unmatched. The CDR3 extends over 18 amino acids. The germline V gene has CDR1 MNHEY and CDR2 SVGEGT. The CDR3 spells CASSYPVWRTGSNQPQHF. The CDR3 nucleotides read TGTGCCAGCAGTTACCCGGTCTGGAGGACAGGATCTAATCAGCCCCAGCATTTT.